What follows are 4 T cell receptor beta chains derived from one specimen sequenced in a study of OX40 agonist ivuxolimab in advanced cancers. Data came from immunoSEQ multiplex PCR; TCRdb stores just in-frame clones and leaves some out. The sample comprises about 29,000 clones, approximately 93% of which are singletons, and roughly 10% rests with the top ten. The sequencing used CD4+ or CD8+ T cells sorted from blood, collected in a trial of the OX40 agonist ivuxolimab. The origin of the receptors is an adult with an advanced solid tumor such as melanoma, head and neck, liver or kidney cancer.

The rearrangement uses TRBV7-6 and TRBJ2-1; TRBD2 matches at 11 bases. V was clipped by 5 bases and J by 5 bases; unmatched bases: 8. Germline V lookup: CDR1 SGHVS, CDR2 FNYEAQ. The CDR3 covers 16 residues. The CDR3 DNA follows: TGTGCCAGCAGCACCGATAGCGGGAGGGCCCACAATGAGCAGTTCTTC. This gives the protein CASSTDSGRAHNEQFF.

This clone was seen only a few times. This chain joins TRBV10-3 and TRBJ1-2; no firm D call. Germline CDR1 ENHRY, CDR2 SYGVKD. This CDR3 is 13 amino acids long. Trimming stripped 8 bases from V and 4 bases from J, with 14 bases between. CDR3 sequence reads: CAILTEGTYGYTF. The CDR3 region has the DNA TGTGCCATCCTTACGGAAGGCACCTATGGCTACACCTTC.

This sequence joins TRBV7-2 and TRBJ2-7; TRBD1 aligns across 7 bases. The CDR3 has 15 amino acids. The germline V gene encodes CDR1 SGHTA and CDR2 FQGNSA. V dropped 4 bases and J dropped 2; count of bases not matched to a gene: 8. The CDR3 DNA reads TGTGCCAGCAGCTACACAGGGGATTTCGCCTACGAGCAGTACTTC. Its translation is CASSYTGDFAYEQYF.

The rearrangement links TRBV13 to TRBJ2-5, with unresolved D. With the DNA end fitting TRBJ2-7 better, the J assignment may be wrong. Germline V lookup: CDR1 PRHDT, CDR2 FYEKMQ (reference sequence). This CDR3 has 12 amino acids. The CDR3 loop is CASSLEFYEQYF. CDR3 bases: TGTGCCAGCAGCTTAGAGTTCTACGAGCAGTACTTC.